This T cell receptor (beta chain) appears in the sequencing data of a study of early T cells in non-severe SARS-CoV-2 infection. The overall study: Unsorted whole-blood RNA was sequenced in bulk, leaving chains unpaired. Study-wide points: Anti-spike CD8 specificities were favored by VDJdb matching, whose results missed private and CD4 specificities.

Germline values: CDR1 SGHTA, CDR2 FQGNSA. The CDR3 covers 13 residues. A word on this clonotype: Antigen specificity is unknown. The junction does not match germline at one end; this may be a read error.

Unique molecular identifiers were added to individual cDNA molecules. TCRdb passed the 5' RACE reads through MiXCR, listing each CDR3 protein once. The sample holds around 83,000 distinct CDR3 sequences, about 12% seen once. V is TRBV7-2 and J is TRBJ1-4; D not resolved. The source of this sequence is an adult who was a healthcare worker with PCR-confirmed SARS-CoV-2 infection or an uninfected control (not recorded which). The specimen comprised whole blood, sampled at baseline. The CDR3: CANSLAVETKLFF. CDR3 sequence (DNA): TGTGCCAACAGCTTAGCGGTAGAAACAAAACTGTTTTTT.